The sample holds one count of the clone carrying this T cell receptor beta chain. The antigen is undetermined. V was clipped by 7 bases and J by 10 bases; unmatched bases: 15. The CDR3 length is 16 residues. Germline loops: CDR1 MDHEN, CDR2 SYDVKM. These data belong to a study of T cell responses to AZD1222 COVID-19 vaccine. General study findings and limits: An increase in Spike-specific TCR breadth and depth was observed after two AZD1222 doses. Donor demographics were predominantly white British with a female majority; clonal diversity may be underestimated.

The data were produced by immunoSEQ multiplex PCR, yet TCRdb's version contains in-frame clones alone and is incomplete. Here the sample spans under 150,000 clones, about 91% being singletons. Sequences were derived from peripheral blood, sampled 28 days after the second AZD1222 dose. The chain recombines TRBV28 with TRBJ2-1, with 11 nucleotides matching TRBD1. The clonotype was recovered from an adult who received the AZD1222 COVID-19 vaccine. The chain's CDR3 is CASIGSGTGGLGEQFF. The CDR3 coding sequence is TGTGCCAGCATTGGGAGTGGGACAGGGGGTTTAGGGGAGCAGTTCTTC. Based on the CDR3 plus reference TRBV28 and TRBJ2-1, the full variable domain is DVKVTQSSRYLVKRTGEKVFLECVQDMDHENMFWYRQDPGLGLRLIYFSYDVKMKEKGDIPEGYSVSREKKERFSLILESASTNQTSMYLCASIGSGTGGLGEQFFGPGTRLTVL.